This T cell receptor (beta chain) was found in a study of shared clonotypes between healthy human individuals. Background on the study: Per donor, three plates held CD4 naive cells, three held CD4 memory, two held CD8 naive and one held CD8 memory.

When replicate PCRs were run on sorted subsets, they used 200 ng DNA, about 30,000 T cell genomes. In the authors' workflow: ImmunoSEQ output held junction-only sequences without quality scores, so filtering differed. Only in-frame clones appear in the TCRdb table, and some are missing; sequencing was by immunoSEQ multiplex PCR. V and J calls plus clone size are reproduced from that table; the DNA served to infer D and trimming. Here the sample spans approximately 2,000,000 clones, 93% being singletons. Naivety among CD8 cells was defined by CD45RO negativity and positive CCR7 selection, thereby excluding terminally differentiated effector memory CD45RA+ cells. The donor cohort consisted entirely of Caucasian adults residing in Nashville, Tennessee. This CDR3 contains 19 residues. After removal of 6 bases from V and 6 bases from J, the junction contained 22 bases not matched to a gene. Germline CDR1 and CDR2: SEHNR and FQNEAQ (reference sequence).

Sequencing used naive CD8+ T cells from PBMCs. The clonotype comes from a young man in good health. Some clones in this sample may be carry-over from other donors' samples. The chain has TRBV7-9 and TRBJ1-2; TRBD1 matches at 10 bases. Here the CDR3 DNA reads TGTGCCAGCAGTTCCCGGGACAGGGGCTTCAACCCAGGGGATGATGGCTACACCTTC. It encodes CASSSRDRGFNPGDDGYTF.